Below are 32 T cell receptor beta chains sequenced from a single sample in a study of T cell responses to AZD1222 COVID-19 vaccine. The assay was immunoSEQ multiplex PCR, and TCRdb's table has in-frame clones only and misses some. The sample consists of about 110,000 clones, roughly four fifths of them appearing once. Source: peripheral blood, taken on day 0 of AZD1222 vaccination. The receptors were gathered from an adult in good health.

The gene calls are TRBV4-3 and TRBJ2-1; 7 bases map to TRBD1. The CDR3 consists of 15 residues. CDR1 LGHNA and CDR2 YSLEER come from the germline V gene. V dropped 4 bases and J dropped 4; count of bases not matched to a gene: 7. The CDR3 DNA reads TGCGCCAGCAGCCCGAGACAGGGCGCATACAATGAGCAGTTCTTC. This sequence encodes CASSPRQGAYNEQFF.

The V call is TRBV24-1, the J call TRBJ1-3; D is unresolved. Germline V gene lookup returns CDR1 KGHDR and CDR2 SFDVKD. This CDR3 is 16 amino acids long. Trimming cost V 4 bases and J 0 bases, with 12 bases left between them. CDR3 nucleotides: TGTGCCACCAGTGACCCCGGGGTGAGCTCTGGAAACACCATATATTTT. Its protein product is CATSDPGVSSGNTIYF.

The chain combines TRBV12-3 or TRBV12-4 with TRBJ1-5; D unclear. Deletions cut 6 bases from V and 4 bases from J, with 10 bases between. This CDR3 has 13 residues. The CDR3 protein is CASSQQRNQPQHF. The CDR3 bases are TGTGCCAGCAGCCAACAGCGGAATCAGCCCCAGCATTTT.

CDR3 sequence reads: CASSRGLGATGELFF. Written as DNA, the CDR3 is TGTGCCAGCAGCCGGGGACTGGGGGCCACCGGGGAGCTGTTTTTT. V is TRBV11-3 and J is TRBJ2-2; D is perhaps TRBD1 or TRBD2 (6 bases each). Per the germline V gene, CDR1 is SGHNT and CDR2 is YENEEA. The CDR3 is 15 residues long. Trimming pared 5 bases from V and 4 bases from J, leaving 14 bases between.

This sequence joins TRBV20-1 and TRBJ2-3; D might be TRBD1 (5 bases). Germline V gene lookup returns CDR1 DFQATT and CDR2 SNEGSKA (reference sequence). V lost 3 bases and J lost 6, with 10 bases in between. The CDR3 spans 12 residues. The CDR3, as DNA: TGCAGTGCTAGTCCCAGGGTGGATACGCAGTATTTT. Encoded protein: CSASPRVDTQYF.

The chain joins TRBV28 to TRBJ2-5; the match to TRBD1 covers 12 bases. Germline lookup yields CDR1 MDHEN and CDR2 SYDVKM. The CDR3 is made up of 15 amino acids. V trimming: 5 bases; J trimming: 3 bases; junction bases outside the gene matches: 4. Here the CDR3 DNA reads TGTGCCAGCAGTCGAGGGACAGGGGGCAAAGAGACCCAGTACTTC. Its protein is CASSRGTGGKETQYF.

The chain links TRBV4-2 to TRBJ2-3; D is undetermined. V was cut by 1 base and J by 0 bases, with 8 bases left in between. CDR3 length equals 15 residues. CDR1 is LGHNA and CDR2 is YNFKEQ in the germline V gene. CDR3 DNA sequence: TGTGCCAGCAGCCAAGGGGCAGCTAGCACAGATACGCAGTATTTT. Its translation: CASSQGAASTDTQYF.

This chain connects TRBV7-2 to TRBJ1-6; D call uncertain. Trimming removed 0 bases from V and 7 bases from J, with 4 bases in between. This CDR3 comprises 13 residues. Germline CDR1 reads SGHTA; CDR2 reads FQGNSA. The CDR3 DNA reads TGTGCCAGCAGCTTAGCGTCGAATTCACCCCTCCACTTT. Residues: CASSLASNSPLHF.

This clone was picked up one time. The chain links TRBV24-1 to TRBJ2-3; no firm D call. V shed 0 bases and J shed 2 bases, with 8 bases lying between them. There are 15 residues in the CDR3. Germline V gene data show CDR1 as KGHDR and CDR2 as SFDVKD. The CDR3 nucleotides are TGTGCCACCAGTGATTTGCCCGGATTCACAGATACGCAGTATTTT. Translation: CATSDLPGFTDTQYF.

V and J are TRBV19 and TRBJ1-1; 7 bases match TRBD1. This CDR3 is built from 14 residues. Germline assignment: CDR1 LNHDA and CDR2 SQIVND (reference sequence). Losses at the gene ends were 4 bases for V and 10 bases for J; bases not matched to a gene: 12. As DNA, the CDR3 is TGTGCCAGTAGTACGCGACAGGGAAGGTTTTTAGCTTTCTTT. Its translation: CASSTRQGRFLAFF. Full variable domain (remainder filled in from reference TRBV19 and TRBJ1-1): DGGITQSPKYLFRKEGQNVTLSCEQNLNHDAMYWYRQDPGQGLRLIYYSQIVNDFQKGDIAEGYSVSREKKESFPLTVTSAQKNPTAFYLCASSTRQGRFLAFFGQGTRLTVV.

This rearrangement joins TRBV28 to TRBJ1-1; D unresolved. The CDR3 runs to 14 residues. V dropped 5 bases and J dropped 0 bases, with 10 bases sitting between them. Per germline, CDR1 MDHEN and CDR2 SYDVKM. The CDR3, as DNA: TGTGCCAGCAGTATCGGCCTAATGAACACTGAAGCTTTCTTT. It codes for CASSIGLMNTEAFF.

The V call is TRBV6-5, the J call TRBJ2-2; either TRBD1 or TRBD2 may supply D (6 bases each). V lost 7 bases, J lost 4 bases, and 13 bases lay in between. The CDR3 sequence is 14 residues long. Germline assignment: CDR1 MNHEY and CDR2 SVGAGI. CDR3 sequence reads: CASMGGAGTGELFF. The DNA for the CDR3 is TGTGCCAGCATGGGGGGCGCGGGCACCGGGGAGCTGTTTTTT.

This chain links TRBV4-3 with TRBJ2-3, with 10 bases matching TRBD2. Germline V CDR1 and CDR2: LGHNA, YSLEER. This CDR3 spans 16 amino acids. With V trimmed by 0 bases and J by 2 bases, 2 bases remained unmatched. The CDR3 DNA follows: TGCGCCAGCAGCCAAGAACTAGCGGGGTACACAGATACGCAGTATTTT. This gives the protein CASSQELAGYTDTQYF.

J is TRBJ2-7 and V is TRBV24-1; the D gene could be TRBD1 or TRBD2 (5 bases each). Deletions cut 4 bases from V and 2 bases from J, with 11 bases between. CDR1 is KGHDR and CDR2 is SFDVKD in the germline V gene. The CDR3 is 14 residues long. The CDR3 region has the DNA TGTGCCACCAGTGACCCGGGACGGACCTACGAGCAGTACTTC. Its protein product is CATSDPGRTYEQYF.

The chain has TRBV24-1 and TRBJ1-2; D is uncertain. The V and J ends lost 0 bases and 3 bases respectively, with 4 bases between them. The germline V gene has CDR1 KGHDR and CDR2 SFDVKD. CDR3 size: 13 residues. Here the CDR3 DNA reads TGTGCCACCAGTGATTTGCAGGACTATGGCTACACCTTC. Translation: CATSDLQDYGYTF.

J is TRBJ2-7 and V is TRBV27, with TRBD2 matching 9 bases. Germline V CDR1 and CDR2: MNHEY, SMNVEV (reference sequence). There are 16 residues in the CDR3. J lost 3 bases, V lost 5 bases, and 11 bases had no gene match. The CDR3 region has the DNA TGTGCCAGCAGTATCCTGGGACTAGCAGGAAACTACGAGCAGTACTTC. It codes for CASSILGLAGNYEQYF.

The CDR3 loop reads CASSFIAGTSDSYEQYF. CDR3 in DNA: TGTGCCAGCAGCTTTATTGCCGGGACTAGCGACTCCTACGAGCAGTACTTC. V and J are TRBV7-2 and TRBJ2-7, with TRBD2 matching over 10 bases. Germline-derived CDR1 and CDR2 are SGHTA and FQGNSA. The CDR3 loop spans 17 amino acids. J was trimmed by 0 bases and V by 3 bases; bases with no gene match: 8.

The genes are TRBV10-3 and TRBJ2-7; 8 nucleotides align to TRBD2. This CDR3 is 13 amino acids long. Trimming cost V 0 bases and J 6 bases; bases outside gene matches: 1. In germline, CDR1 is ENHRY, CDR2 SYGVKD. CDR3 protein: CAISESTSGEQYF. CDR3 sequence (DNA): TGTGCCATCAGTGAGTCTACTAGCGGCGAGCAGTACTTC.

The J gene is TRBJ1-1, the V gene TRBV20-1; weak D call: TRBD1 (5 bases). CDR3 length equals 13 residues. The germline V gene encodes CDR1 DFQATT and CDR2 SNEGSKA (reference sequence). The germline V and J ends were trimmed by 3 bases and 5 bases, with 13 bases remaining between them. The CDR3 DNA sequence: TGCAGTGCTAGTCAGGGTCTGGGTACTGAAGCTTTCTTT. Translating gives CSASQGLGTEAFF.

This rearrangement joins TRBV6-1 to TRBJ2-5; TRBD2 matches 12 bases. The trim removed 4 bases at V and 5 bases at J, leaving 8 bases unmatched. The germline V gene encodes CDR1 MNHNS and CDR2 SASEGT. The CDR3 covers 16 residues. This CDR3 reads CASSGGLAGGFETQYF. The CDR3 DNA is TGTGCCAGCAGTGGTGGGCTAGCGGGGGGGTTCGAGACCCAGTACTTC.

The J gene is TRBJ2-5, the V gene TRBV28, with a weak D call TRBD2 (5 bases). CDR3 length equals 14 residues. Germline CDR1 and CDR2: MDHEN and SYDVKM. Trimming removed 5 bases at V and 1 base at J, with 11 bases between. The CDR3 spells CASSPPRGQETQYF. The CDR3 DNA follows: TGTGCCAGCAGTCCACCTCGGGGCCAAGAGACCCAGTACTTC. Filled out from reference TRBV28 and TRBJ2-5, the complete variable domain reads DVKVTQSSRYLVKRTGEKVFLECVQDMDHENMFWYRQDPGLGLRLIYFSYDVKMKEKGDIPEGYSVSREKKERFSLILESASTNQTSMYLCASSPPRGQETQYFGPGTRLLVL.

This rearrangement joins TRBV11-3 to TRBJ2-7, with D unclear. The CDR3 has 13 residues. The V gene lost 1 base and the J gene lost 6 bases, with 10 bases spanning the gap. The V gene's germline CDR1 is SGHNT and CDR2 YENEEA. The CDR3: CASSLGEAGEQYF. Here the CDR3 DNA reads TGTGCCAGCAGCTTAGGCGAGGCTGGCGAGCAGTACTTC.

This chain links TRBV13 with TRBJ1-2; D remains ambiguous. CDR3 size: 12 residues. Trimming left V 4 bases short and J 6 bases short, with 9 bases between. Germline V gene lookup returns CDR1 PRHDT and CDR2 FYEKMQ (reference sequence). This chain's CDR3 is CASSSPPDGYTF. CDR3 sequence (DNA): TGTGCCAGCAGCTCACCTCCGGATGGCTACACCTTC.

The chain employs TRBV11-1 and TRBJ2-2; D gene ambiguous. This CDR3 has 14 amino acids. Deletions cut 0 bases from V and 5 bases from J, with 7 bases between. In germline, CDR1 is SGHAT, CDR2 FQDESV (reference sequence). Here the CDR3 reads CASSLATRTGELFF. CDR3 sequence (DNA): TGTGCCAGCAGCTTAGCGACCAGAACCGGGGAGCTGTTTTTT.

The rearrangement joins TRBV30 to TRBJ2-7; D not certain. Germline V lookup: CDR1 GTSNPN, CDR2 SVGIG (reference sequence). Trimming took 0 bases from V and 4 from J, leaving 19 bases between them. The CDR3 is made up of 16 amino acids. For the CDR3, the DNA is TGTGCCTGGAGTGTACGTTCAGGCTCTCCGAAATACGAGCAGTACTTC. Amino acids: CAWSVRSGSPKYEQYF.

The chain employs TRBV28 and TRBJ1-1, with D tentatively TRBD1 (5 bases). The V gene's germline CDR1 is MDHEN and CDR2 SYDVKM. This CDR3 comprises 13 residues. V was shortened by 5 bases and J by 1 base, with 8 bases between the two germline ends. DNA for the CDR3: TGTGCCAGCAGTCGAGGACAGAACACTGAAGCTTTCTTT. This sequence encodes CASSRGQNTEAFF.

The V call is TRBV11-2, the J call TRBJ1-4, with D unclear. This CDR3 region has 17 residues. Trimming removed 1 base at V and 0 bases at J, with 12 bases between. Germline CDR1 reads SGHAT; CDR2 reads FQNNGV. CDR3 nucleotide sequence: TGTGCCAGCAGCTTAGCTCTTCGACACTCAACTAATGAAAAACTGTTTTTT. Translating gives CASSLALRHSTNEKLFF.

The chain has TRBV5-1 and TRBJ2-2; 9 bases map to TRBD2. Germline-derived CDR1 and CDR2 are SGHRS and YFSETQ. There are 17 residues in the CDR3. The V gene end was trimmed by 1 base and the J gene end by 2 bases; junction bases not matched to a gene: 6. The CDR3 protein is CASSLTSGSLNTGELFF. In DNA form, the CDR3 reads TGCGCCAGCAGCTTGACTAGCGGGTCACTCAACACCGGGGAGCTGTTTTTT.

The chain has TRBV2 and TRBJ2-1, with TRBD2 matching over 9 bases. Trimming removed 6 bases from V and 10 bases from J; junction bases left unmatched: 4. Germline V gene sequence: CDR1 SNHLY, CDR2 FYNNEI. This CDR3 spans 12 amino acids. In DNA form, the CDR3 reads TGTGCCAGCAGCGCGGGAGGGAGAGAGCAGTTCTTC. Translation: CASSAGGREQFF.

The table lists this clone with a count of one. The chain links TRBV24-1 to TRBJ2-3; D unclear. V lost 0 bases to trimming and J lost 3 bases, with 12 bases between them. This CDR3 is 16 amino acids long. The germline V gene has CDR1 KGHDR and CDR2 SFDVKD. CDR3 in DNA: TGTGCCACCAGTGATTTGCACGATCCCGGGACAGATACGCAGTATTTT. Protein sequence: CATSDLHDPGTDTQYF.

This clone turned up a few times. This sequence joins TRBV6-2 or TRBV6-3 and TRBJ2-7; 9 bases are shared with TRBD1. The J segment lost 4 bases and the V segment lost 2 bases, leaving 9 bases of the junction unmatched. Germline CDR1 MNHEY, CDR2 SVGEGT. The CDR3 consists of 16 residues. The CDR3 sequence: CASSYPTGTGRYEQYF. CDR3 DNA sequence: TGTGCCAGCAGTTACCCGACCGGGACAGGGAGGTACGAGCAGTACTTC.

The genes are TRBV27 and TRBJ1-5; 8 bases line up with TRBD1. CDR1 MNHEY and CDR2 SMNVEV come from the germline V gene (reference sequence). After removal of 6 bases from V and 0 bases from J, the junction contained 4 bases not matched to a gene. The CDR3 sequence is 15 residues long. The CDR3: CASRKGQGSNQPQHF. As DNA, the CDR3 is TGTGCCAGCAGAAAAGGACAGGGTAGCAATCAGCCCCAGCATTTT.